This T cell receptor (beta chain) was captured in a study of control samples from healthy donors and cancer patients. The CDR3 runs to 15 residues. The germline gives CDR1 SNHLY, CDR2 FYNNEI. V lost 7 bases and J 2 bases, leaving 16 bases between the germline ends. Generated by immunoSEQ multiplex PCR, the TCRdb table keeps only in-frame clones and is missing some. The repertoire holds about 150,000 clones, with approximately 94% as singletons. The rearrangement uses TRBV2 and TRBJ2-3; D remains unclear. The specimen was blood. The receptor was isolated from a man aged 40-55 years in good health. The CDR3 loop is CASTVQVPLTDTQYF. In DNA form, the CDR3 reads TGTGCCAGCACAGTCCAGGTGCCACTCACAGATACGCAGTATTTT.